A selection of T cell receptor beta chains follows, all from one sample in a study of cytomegalovirus exposure and HLA in healthy donors. Profiled with immunoSEQ multiplex PCR; TCRdb holds only in-frame clones, not every one. The table records about 110,000 clones, around four fifths of them present only once. Sequencing was carried out using PBMCs. These receptors originate from a woman in her sixties or seventies in good health and CMV-seropositive. Both conserved end residues are part of each CDR3. Each record gives: J gene, V gene, D gene, clone size, CDR3 DNA, CDR3 protein. D genes are given only for firm matches. Not all rows give a size; the values are once, few, many and, for expanded clones, a class.

j_gene: TRBJ2-7; v_gene: TRBV10-3; d_gene: NA; abundance: NA; CDR3nt: TGTGCCATCAGTGAGTCGGAGGTCGAGCAGTACTTC; CDR3aa: CAISESEVEQYF
j_gene: TRBJ2-7; v_gene: TRBV4-1; d_gene: NA; abundance: once; CDR3nt: TGCGCCAGCAGCCAAGTATTAGCTACCTACTACGAGCAGTACTTC; CDR3aa: CASSQVLATYYEQYF
j_gene: TRBJ1-2; v_gene: TRBV18; d_gene: TRBD1; abundance: NA; CDR3nt: TGTGCCAGCTCACCGACAGGGGGCAACTATGGCTACACCTTC; CDR3aa: CASSPTGGNYGYTF
j_gene: TRBJ2-3; v_gene: TRBV7-9; d_gene: TRBD2; abundance: NA; CDR3nt: TGTGCCAGCAGCTTGGGCGGGGAGGGAGAGACAGATACGCAGTATTTT; CDR3aa: CASSLGGEGETDTQYF
j_gene: TRBJ1-1; v_gene: TRBV27; d_gene: NA; abundance: NA; CDR3nt: TGTGCCAGCAGTTTATCGGAGGGGTCAGGCCAAAAAGCTTTCTTT; CDR3aa: CASSLSEGSGQKAFF
j_gene: TRBJ2-2; v_gene: TRBV5-4; d_gene: TRBD1; abundance: NA; CDR3nt: TGTGCCAGCAGCTCACAGGGGGCGAGGGCCGGGGAGCTGTTTTTT; CDR3aa: CASSSQGARAGELFF
j_gene: TRBJ2-7; v_gene: TRBV30; d_gene: TRBD1; abundance: NA; CDR3nt: TGTGCCTGGAGTGTACGGGACAGGGTCCACGAGCAGTACTTC; CDR3aa: CAWSVRDRVHEQYF
j_gene: TRBJ1-5; v_gene: TRBV28; d_gene: NA; abundance: few; CDR3nt: TGTGCCAGCGTCCGAGGCAGCTATAGCAATCAGCCCCAGCATTTT; CDR3aa: CASVRGSYSNQPQHF
j_gene: TRBJ1-2; v_gene: TRBV28; d_gene: TRBD1; abundance: NA; CDR3nt: TGTGCCAGCATTATAGGACAGGGCCCCTATGGCTACACCTTC; CDR3aa: CASIIGQGPYGYTF
j_gene: TRBJ1-3; v_gene: TRBV5-1; d_gene: NA; abundance: NA; CDR3nt: TGCGCCAGCAGCTTGGCCGGCAGATACTCTGGAGACACCATATATTTT; CDR3aa: CASSLAGRYSGDTIYF
j_gene: TRBJ2-1; v_gene: TRBV7-3; d_gene: TRBD1; abundance: NA; CDR3nt: TGTGCCAGCAGCTCAGCGCCCGGGACAGCCTACAATGAGCAGTTCTTC; CDR3aa: CASSSAPGTAYNEQFF
j_gene: TRBJ2-7; v_gene: TRBV29-1; d_gene: TRBD1; abundance: NA; CDR3nt: TGCAGCGTGCGGACAGGCTTCTCCTACGAGCAGTACTTC; CDR3aa: CSVRTGFSYEQYF
j_gene: TRBJ2-2; v_gene: TRBV9; d_gene: TRBD2; abundance: NA; CDR3nt: TGTGCCAGCAGCGCCCCGGGACTAGCGTACACCGGGGAGCTGTTTTTT; CDR3aa: CASSAPGLAYTGELFF
j_gene: TRBJ2-7; v_gene: TRBV25-1; d_gene: TRBD2; abundance: few; CDR3nt: TGTGCCAGCAGTGATCAAACGGGACTAGCGGGAGGACCTCAGTACTTC; CDR3aa: CASSDQTGLAGGPQYF
j_gene: TRBJ2-2; v_gene: TRBV5-1; d_gene: NA; abundance: once; CDR3nt: TGCGCCAGCAGCTTGGCAGCGAACACCGGGGAGCTGTTTTTT; CDR3aa: CASSLAANTGELFF
j_gene: TRBJ2-7; v_gene: TRBV5-1; d_gene: TRBD1; abundance: NA; CDR3nt: TGCGCCAGCAGGTTTCGGTCCGACAGGGGGAGCTACGAGCAGTACTTC; CDR3aa: CASRFRSDRGSYEQYF
j_gene: TRBJ2-7; v_gene: TRBV5-1; d_gene: TRBD2; abundance: once; CDR3nt: TGCGCCAGCTCTGCGGGACTAGCGGGAGACTACGAGCAGTACTTC; CDR3aa: CASSAGLAGDYEQYF
j_gene: TRBJ1-2; v_gene: TRBV27; d_gene: NA; abundance: NA; CDR3nt: TGTGCCAGCAGTTTCGACAGGTTTAAAAACTATGGCTACACCTTC; CDR3aa: CASSFDRFKNYGYTF
j_gene: TRBJ2-1; v_gene: TRBV11-3; d_gene: TRBD2; abundance: NA; CDR3nt: TGTGCCAGCAGCTTAGTGGAAGTGGCGGGGGCCTACAATGAGCAGTTCTTC; CDR3aa: CASSLVEVAGAYNEQFF
j_gene: TRBJ1-5; v_gene: TRBV28; d_gene: NA; abundance: NA; CDR3nt: TGTGCCAGCAGCCACCCAGAGGACGCAGGGCAGCCCCAGCATTTT; CDR3aa: CASSHPEDAGQPQHF
j_gene: TRBJ1-2; v_gene: TRBV27; d_gene: NA; abundance: NA; CDR3nt: TGTGCCAGCGCAGTTGCCGGGGGGCAGGGTGCTGGCTACACCTTC; CDR3aa: CASAVAGGQGAGYTF
j_gene: TRBJ1-2; v_gene: TRBV13; d_gene: TRBD1; abundance: NA; CDR3nt: TGTGCCAGCAGAAAAACACGGGGGACAGGGAGACCCTTAGACTATGGCTACACCTTC; CDR3aa: CASRKTRGTGRPLDYGYTF
j_gene: TRBJ1-1; v_gene: TRBV30; d_gene: NA; abundance: few; CDR3nt: TGTGCCTGGAGTCGATGGACAACTGAAGCTTTCTTT; CDR3aa: CAWSRWTTEAFF
j_gene: TRBJ2-7; v_gene: TRBV7-9; d_gene: NA; abundance: NA; CDR3nt: TGTGCCAGCAGTCCCCGCGGCTACGAGCAGTACTTC; CDR3aa: CASSPRGYEQYF
j_gene: TRBJ1-2; v_gene: TRBV18; d_gene: NA; abundance: few; CDR3nt: TGTGCCAGCTCACCCTCGGGACACAATTTAAACTATGGCTACACCTTC; CDR3aa: CASSPSGHNLNYGYTF
j_gene: TRBJ2-3; v_gene: TRBV19; d_gene: TRBD1; abundance: NA; CDR3nt: TGTGCCAGTAGCTCGACAGGGTCTGATACGCAGTATTTT; CDR3aa: CASSSTGSDTQYF
j_gene: TRBJ2-1; v_gene: TRBV29-1; d_gene: TRBD2; abundance: NA; CDR3nt: TGCAGCGTTGAAGAAAGTCTAGCGGTTGAGCAGTTCTTC; CDR3aa: CSVEESLAVEQFF
j_gene: TRBJ2-2; v_gene: TRBV27; d_gene: TRBD2; abundance: NA; CDR3nt: TGTGCCAGCAGTTTGACTAGCGGGCTCGGGGAGCTGTTTTTT; CDR3aa: CASSLTSGLGELFF
j_gene: TRBJ2-3; v_gene: TRBV7-3; d_gene: TRBD2; abundance: NA; CDR3nt: TGTGCCAGCAGCCGACTAGCGGGAGGATCAGATACGCAGTATTTT; CDR3aa: CASSRLAGGSDTQYF
j_gene: TRBJ2-1; v_gene: TRBV6-6; d_gene: TRBD2; abundance: NA; CDR3nt: TGTGCCAGCAGTTATAGCCAGCGGGGCACCAATCAGTTCTTC; CDR3aa: CASSYSQRGTNQFF
j_gene: TRBJ2-7; v_gene: TRBV11-2; d_gene: NA; abundance: NA; CDR3nt: TGTGCCAGCAGCTTAGATACAGGCTACGAGCAGTACTTC; CDR3aa: CASSLDTGYEQYF
j_gene: TRBJ1-5; v_gene: TRBV15; d_gene: TRBD1; abundance: NA; CDR3nt: TGTGCCACCAGCAGCGACAGGGTCTTGGATCAGCCCCAGCATTTT; CDR3aa: CATSSDRVLDQPQHF
j_gene: TRBJ1-5; v_gene: TRBV5-1; d_gene: TRBD1; abundance: few; CDR3nt: TGCGCCAGCAGCATAGGGACAGGGGGTAGCAATCAGCCCCAGCATTTT; CDR3aa: CASSIGTGGSNQPQHF
j_gene: TRBJ2-1; v_gene: TRBV7-3; d_gene: TRBD2; abundance: NA; CDR3nt: TGTGCCAGCAGCCTAACTAGCGGGCCCGGCAATGAGCAGTTCTTC; CDR3aa: CASSLTSGPGNEQFF
j_gene: TRBJ2-1; v_gene: TRBV5-1; d_gene: TRBD2; abundance: NA; CDR3nt: TGCGCCAGCAGCTTGGTCGGGAGGGGTTCCTACAATGAGCAGTTCTTC; CDR3aa: CASSLVGRGSYNEQFF
j_gene: TRBJ1-6; v_gene: TRBV10-3; d_gene: TRBD1; abundance: NA; CDR3nt: TGTGCCATCAGTGAAACCGGGACAGGGGGCCTTTCACCCCTCCACTTT; CDR3aa: CAISETGTGGLSPLHF
j_gene: TRBJ2-3; v_gene: TRBV9; d_gene: NA; abundance: NA; CDR3nt: TGTGCCAGCAGCGTCCTCTCGGGAGATACGCAGTATTTT; CDR3aa: CASSVLSGDTQYF
j_gene: TRBJ1-1; v_gene: TRBV14; d_gene: TRBD1; abundance: NA; CDR3nt: TGTGCCAGCAGCCGACAGGGACTGTTCGTTGAAGCTTTCTTT; CDR3aa: CASSRQGLFVEAFF
j_gene: TRBJ1-1; v_gene: TRBV10-2; d_gene: TRBD1; abundance: NA; CDR3nt: TGCGCCAGCAGCCGGACAGGGGGCGTTGAAGCTTTCTTT; CDR3aa: CASSRTGGVEAFF
j_gene: TRBJ2-7; v_gene: TRBV6-1; d_gene: NA; abundance: NA; CDR3nt: TGTGCCAGCAGAACAACACAGGGATCCTACGAGCAGTACTTC; CDR3aa: CASRTTQGSYEQYF
j_gene: TRBJ1-5; v_gene: TRBV6-6; d_gene: TRBD1; abundance: NA; CDR3nt: TGTGCCAGCAGGTGGACAGGCTTATCTCAGCCCCAGCATTTT; CDR3aa: CASRWTGLSQPQHF
j_gene: TRBJ2-5; v_gene: TRBV28; d_gene: NA; abundance: NA; CDR3nt: TGTGCCAGCAGGCCTACCCGGGAGACCCAGTACTTC; CDR3aa: CASRPTRETQYF